These 18 T cell receptor beta chains were sequenced from one sample in a study of blood T cell repertoires in COVID-19. The data were produced by immunoSEQ multiplex PCR, yet TCRdb's version contains in-frame clones alone and is incomplete. The sample includes about 38,000 clones, about 85% of them seen just once. Sequenced input: peripheral blood. Every receptor here comes from a man in his sixties with COVID-19, enrolled during active disease.

The chain uses TRBV10-3 and TRBJ1-3, with 9 bases fitting TRBD1. CDR1 ENHRY and CDR2 SYGVKD come from the germline V gene. Trimming cost V 9 bases and J 7 bases; bases outside gene matches: 10. This CDR3 region has 14 residues. The CDR3 DNA sequence: TGTGCCATTCTCGGACAGGGGAGGTCGAACACCATATATTTT. Translation: CAILGQGRSNTIYF.

This CDR3 reads CASGWSGGGAGELFF. The DNA of the CDR3 is TGTGCTAGTGGTTGGAGCGGTGGGGGGGCCGGGGAGCTGTTTTTT. This sequence joins TRBV12-5 and TRBJ2-2, with 7 bases lining up with TRBD2. This CDR3 is built from 15 residues. Looked up from germline, CDR1 is LGHNT and CDR2 is FRNRAP. Trimming took 4 bases from V and 6 from J; bases not matched to a gene: 8.

The J gene is TRBJ1-1, the V gene TRBV5-5, with D possibly matching TRBD1 (5 bases). This CDR3 spans 16 amino acids. From germline, CDR1 is SGHKS and CDR2 YYEKEE (reference sequence). Trimming pared 2 bases from V and 5 bases from J, leaving 19 bases between. For the CDR3, the DNA is TGTGCCAGCAGCTTCGGCGGGGCCCTGAGGAGTACTGAAGCTTTCTTT. Its translation: CASSFGGALRSTEAFF. The variable domain in full, completed from reference TRBV5-5 and TRBJ1-1, reads DAGVTQSPTHLIKTRGQQVTLRCSPISGHKSVSWYQQVLGQGPQFIFQYYEKEERGRGNFPDRFSARQFPNYSSELNVNALLLGDSALYLCASSFGGALRSTEAFFGQGTRLTVV.

The chain joins TRBV7-2 to TRBJ1-1; 7 bases are shared with TRBD1. After removal of 8 bases from V and 4 bases from J, the junction contained 13 bases not matched to a gene. This CDR3 comprises 15 residues. The germline CDR1 and CDR2 sequences are SGHTA and FQGNSA. The CDR3 here is CASSPSGQGVTEAFF. In DNA, the CDR3 is TGTGCCAGCTCACCCTCAGGGCAGGGGGTCACTGAAGCTTTCTTT.

The chain carries TRBV6-5 and TRBJ1-1; D not resolved. The V gene lost 6 bases and the J gene lost 4 bases, with 9 bases spanning the gap. The CDR3 has 12 residues. Germline V gene sequence: CDR1 MNHEY, CDR2 SVGAGI. CDR3 residues: CASSSTGTEAFF. The DNA for the CDR3 is TGTGCCAGCAGCTCTACCGGCACTGAAGCTTTCTTT.

V and J are TRBV12-5 and TRBJ1-4; D uncertain. V was pared by 5 bases and J by 7 bases, with 8 bases between. The CDR3 is 12 residues long. Germline assignment: CDR1 LGHNT and CDR2 FRNRAP. CDR3 residues: CASGLSSEKLFF. In DNA, the CDR3 is TGTGCTAGTGGTCTCTCCAGTGAAAAACTGTTTTTT.

This clone has only a few counts. The V call is TRBV6-5, the J call TRBJ1-2; tentative D call: TRBD1 (5 bases). CDR1 and CDR2 (germline): MNHEY, SVGAGI. V dropped 6 bases and J dropped 8 bases, with 19 bases sitting between them. The CDR3 totals 14 residues. CDR3 sequence (DNA): TGTGCCAGCAGAACTACAGGAGAATGGAAGGGCTACACCTTC. It specifies CASRTTGEWKGYTF.

The genes are TRBV24-1 and TRBJ2-6; 7 bases agree with TRBD1. This CDR3 is built from 16 residues. The ends lost 6 bases at V and 1 base at J; junction bases unmatched: 5. Germline-derived CDR1 and CDR2 are KGHDR and SFDVKD. CDR3 nucleotides: TGTGCCACCAGTAGACAGGGAAGATCTGGGGCCAACGTCCTGACTTTC. It yields the protein CATSRQGRSGANVLTF.

The gene calls are TRBV7-2 and TRBJ2-1, with 11 bases fitting TRBD2. Germline values: CDR1 SGHTA, CDR2 FQGNSA. This CDR3 region has 15 residues. J gave up 8 bases and V 5 bases, and 8 bases lay outside the gene matches. CDR3 sequence (DNA): TGTGCCAGCAGCCGGGGGACTAGCGGCCCGGATGAGCAGTTCTTC. Its protein is CASSRGTSGPDEQFF. Full variable domain (outside the CDR3, taken from reference TRBV7-2 and TRBJ2-1): GAGVSQSPSNKVTEKGKDVELRCDPISGHTALYWYRQSLGQGLEFLIYFQGNSAPDKSGLPSDRFSAERTGGSVSTLTIQRTQQEDSAVYLCASSRGTSGPDEQFFGPGTRLTVL.

V gene TRBV19 combines with J gene TRBJ1-4; 7 nucleotides align to TRBD1. Germline loops: CDR1 LNHDA, CDR2 SQIVND (reference sequence). The length of the CDR3 is 15 residues. After removal of 6 bases from V and 6 bases from J, the junction contained 10 bases not matched to a gene. The CDR3 loop reads CASRGPGQYYEKLFF. The CDR3 DNA reads as TGTGCCAGTAGGGGACCGGGACAGTACTATGAAAAACTGTTTTTT.

The gene calls are TRBV12-5 and TRBJ1-1; possible D gene TRBD1, 5 bases. V was pared by 9 bases and J by 5 bases, with 16 bases between. Looked up from germline, CDR1 is LGHNT and CDR2 is FRNRAP. The CDR3 length is 13 residues. CDR3 in amino acids: CASRPGHFTEAFF. CDR3 nucleotide sequence: TGTGCTAGCCGCCCAGGGCATTTTACTGAAGCTTTCTTT.

The chain joins TRBV10-3 to TRBJ1-2, with 7 bases aligning to TRBD1. The junction had 12 bases not matched to a gene; V was cut back by 4 bases and J by 7 bases. This CDR3 has 15 amino acids. Germline CDR1 is ENHRY and CDR2 is SYGVKD. This CDR3 is CAISVVAGGMGGYTF. The DNA of the CDR3 is TGTGCCATCAGTGTGGTGGCAGGGGGAATGGGTGGCTACACCTTC.

This clone was seen a single time. The V gene is TRBV5-1, the J gene TRBJ2-1; no reliable D call. The CDR3 totals 15 residues. Trimming took 3 bases from V and 0 from J, leaving 10 bases between them. Germline V gene data show CDR1 as SGHRS and CDR2 as YFSETQ. Here the CDR3 DNA reads TGCGCCAGCAGCTCCGATGTGAGCTCCTACAATGAGCAGTTCTTC. This sequence encodes CASSSDVSSYNEQFF. Filled out from reference TRBV5-1 and TRBJ2-1, the complete variable domain reads KAGVTQTPRYLIKTRGQQVTLSCSPISGHRSVSWYQQTPGQGLQFLFEYFSETQRNKGNFPGRFSGRQFSNSRSEMNVSTLELGDSALYLCASSSDVSSYNEQFFGPGTRLTVL.

The chain combines TRBV4-2 with TRBJ1-1; D may be TRBD1 (6 bases). The V and J ends lost 3 bases and 0 bases respectively, with 11 bases between them. Per the germline V gene, CDR1 is LGHNA and CDR2 is YNFKEQ. The CDR3 extends over 15 amino acids. This chain's CDR3 is CASSHHRALNTEAFF. CDR3 in DNA: TGTGCCAGCAGCCACCACAGGGCCTTGAACACTGAAGCTTTCTTT.

The V and J genes are TRBV7-2 and TRBJ2-6; D gene uncertain. Trimming cost V 1 base and J 0 bases, with 10 bases left between them. The germline gives CDR1 SGHTA, CDR2 FQGNSA. The CDR3 loop spans 17 amino acids. For the CDR3, the DNA is TGTGCCAGCAGCTTAGTCGGTTGGTTCTCTGGGGCCAACGTCCTGACTTTC. Translation gives CASSLVGWFSGANVLTF.

This chain connects TRBV30 to TRBJ2-7; D remains unclear. V was trimmed by 2 bases and J by 5 bases, leaving 13 bases between them. This CDR3 comprises 13 residues. The germline V gene has CDR1 GTSNPN and CDR2 SVGIG (reference sequence). The DNA of the CDR3 is TGTGCCTGGAGTAGACTGCCGGCGGACGAGCAGTACTTC. It codes for CAWSRLPADEQYF.

This clone came up once. The chain recombines TRBV28 with TRBJ1-4; TRBD1 agrees at 7 bases. The V and J ends lost 3 bases and 0 bases, in that order; junction bases with no gene match: 4. Germline V CDR1 and CDR2: MDHEN, SYDVKM. The CDR3 consists of 16 residues. The CDR3, as DNA: TGTGCCAGCAGTTTGGCCAGGGGGGCAACTAATGAAAAACTGTTTTTT. Amino acids: CASSLARGATNEKLFF.

The chain has TRBV14 and TRBJ2-7; 9 nucleotides match TRBD1. The CDR3 contains 14 residues. V dropped 2 bases and J dropped 9; count of bases not matched to a gene: 8. The V gene's germline CDR1 is SGHDN and CDR2 FVKESK. Written as DNA, the CDR3 is TGTGCCAGCAGCCAATTTAGACAGGGGGTCGTGCAGTACTTC. Amino acid sequence: CASSQFRQGVVQYF.